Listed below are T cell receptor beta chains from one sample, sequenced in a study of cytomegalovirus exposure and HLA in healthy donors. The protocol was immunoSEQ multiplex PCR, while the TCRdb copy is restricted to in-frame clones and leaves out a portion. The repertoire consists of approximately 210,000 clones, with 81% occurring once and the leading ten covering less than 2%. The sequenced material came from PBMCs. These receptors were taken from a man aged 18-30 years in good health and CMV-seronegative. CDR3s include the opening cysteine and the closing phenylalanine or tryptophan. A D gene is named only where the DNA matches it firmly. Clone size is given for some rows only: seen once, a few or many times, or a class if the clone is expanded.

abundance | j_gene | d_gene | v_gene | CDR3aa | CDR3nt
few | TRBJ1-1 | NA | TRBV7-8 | CASSLGTTGTEAFF | TGTGCCAGCAGCTTAGGCACGACGGGGACTGAAGCTTTCTTT
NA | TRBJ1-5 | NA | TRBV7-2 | CASAGSRNQPQHF | TGTGCCAGCGCGGGGTCGAGAAATCAGCCCCAGCATTTT
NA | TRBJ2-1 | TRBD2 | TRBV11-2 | CASSSGTSGLNEQFF | TGTGCCAGCAGCTCCGGGACTAGCGGTCTGAATGAGCAGTTCTTC
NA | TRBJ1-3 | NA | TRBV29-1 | CSVLFSGNTIYF | TGCAGCGTATTATTCTCTGGAAACACCATATATTTT
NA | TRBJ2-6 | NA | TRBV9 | CASSPRGNSGANVLTF | TGTGCCAGCAGCCCCAGGGGAAACTCTGGGGCCAACGTCCTGACTTTC
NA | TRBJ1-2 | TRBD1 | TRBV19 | CASSIKGAAYGYTF | TGTGCCAGTAGTATTAAGGGGGCAGCCTATGGCTACACCTTC
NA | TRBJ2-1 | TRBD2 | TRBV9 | CASSGWTSGGERSYNEQFF | TGTGCCAGCAGCGGATGGACTAGCGGGGGGGAACGCTCCTACAATGAGCAGTTCTTC
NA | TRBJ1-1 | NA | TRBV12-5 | CASVQGSTEAFF | TGTGCTAGTGTCCAGGGTAGCACTGAAGCTTTCTTT
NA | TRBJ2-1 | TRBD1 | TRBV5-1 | CASKRQGEIDEQFF | TGCGCCAGCAAGAGACAGGGAGAAATCGATGAGCAGTTCTTC
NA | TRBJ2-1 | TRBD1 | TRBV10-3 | CAISESRGDRGRDNEQFF | TGTGCCATCAGTGAGTCGAGAGGGGACAGGGGAAGAGACAATGAGCAGTTCTTC
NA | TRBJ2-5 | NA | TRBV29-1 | CSVELETQYF | TGCAGCGTTGAACTTGAGACCCAGTACTTC
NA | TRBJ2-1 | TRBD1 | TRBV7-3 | CASSFTRDRAVDEQFF | TGTGCCAGCAGCTTCACCCGGGACAGGGCTGTAGATGAGCAGTTCTTC
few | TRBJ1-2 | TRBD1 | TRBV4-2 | CASSQAQTGYNYGYTF | TGTGCCAGCAGCCAAGCACAGACAGGGTATAACTATGGCTACACCTTC
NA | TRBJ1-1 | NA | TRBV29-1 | CSVEGGEAFF | TGCAGCGTTGAAGGAGGTGAAGCTTTCTTT
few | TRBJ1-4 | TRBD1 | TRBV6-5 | CASSSIPGTGNEKLFF | TGTGCCAGCAGTTCTATCCCCGGGACAGGGAACGAAAAACTGTTTTTT
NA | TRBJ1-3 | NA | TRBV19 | CASSITPSGRNTIYF | TGTGCCAGTAGTATTACCCCCAGCGGCCGAAACACCATATATTTT
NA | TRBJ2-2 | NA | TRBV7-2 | CASSLSQGNTGELFF | TGTGCCAGCAGCTTGTCTCAGGGTAACACCGGGGAGCTGTTTTTT
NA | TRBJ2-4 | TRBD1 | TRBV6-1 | CASRGPGNIQYF | TGTGCTAGCAGGGGGCCAGGAAACATTCAGTACTTC
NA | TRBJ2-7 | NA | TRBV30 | CAWRRRSGPTSYEQYF | TGTGCCTGGAGGAGGAGGAGCGGGCCTACTTCCTACGAGCAGTACTTC
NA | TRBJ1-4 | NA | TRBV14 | CASSQSGGLFF | TGTGCCAGCAGCCAAAGCGGTGGACTGTTTTTT
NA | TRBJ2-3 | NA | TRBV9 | CASTKGTHSDTQYF | TGTGCCAGCACCAAAGGGACTCACTCAGATACGCAGTATTTT
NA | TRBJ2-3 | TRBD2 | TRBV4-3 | CASSLTLAGLTDTQYF | TGCGCCAGCAGCCTTACTCTAGCGGGACTCACAGATACGCAGTATTTT
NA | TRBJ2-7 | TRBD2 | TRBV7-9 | CSSSSREADSFTPPGQYF | TGTTCCAGCAGCTCCCGGGAGGCAGATTCCTTCACCCCTCCAGGGCAGTACTTC
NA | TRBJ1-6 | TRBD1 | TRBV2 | CASQKQGTSSPLHF | TGTGCCAGCCAAAAACAGGGGACCAGTTCACCCCTCCACTTT
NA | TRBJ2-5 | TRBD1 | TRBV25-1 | CASSEYSSGQGQETQYF | TGTGCCAGCAGTGAATATAGCTCCGGACAGGGCCAAGAGACCCAGTACTTC
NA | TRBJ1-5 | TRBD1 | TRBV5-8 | CASSLSGTAIHQPQHF | TGTGCCAGCAGCTTATCCGGGACAGCGATTCATCAGCCCCAGCATTTT
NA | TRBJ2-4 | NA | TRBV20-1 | CSAIKRDIQYF | TGCAGTGCAATAAAGCGGGACATTCAGTACTTC
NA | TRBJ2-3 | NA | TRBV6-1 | CASSVLGADTQYF | TGTGCCAGCAGTGTATTAGGGGCAGATACGCAGTATTTT
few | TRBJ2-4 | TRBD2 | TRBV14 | CASSQSRTSGGPTKNIQYF | TGTGCCAGCAGCCAAAGCAGAACTAGCGGGGGGCCAACCAAAAACATTCAGTACTTC
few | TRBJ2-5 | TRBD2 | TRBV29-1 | CSVEGLGMETQYF | TGCAGCGTTGAGGGACTAGGTATGGAGACCCAGTACTTC
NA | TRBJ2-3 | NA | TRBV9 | CASSVALVADTQYF | TGTGCCAGCAGCGTAGCCCTAGTCGCAGATACGCAGTATTTT
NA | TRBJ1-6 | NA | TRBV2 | CASSTTGFNSPLHF | TGTGCCAGCAGTACGACAGGTTTTAATTCACCCCTCCACTTT
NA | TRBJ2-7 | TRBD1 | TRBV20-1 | CGTGDYEQYF | TGCGGGACAGGGGACTACGAGCAGTACTTC
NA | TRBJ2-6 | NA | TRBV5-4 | CASSSTGAGANVLTF | TGTGCCAGCAGCTCGACAGGTGCTGGGGCCAACGTCCTGACTTTC
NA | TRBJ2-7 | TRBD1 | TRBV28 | CASSSNRGGAYEQYF | TGTGCCAGCAGTTCTAACAGGGGTGGGGCCTACGAGCAGTACTTC
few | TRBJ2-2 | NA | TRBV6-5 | CASRVEVLNTGELFF | TGTGCCAGCAGGGTCGAGGTTCTAAACACCGGGGAGCTGTTTTTT
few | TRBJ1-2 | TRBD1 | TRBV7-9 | CSSTADFRTGQRAGGYTF | TGTTCCAGCACCGCCGACTTTCGGACGGGACAGAGGGCGGGGGGCTACACCTTC
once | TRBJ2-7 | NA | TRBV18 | CASSPNFYEQYF | TGTGCCAGCTCACCTAATTTCTACGAGCAGTACTTC
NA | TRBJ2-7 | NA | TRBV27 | CASSFGGGSYEQYF | TGTGCCAGCAGTTTTGGGGGAGGTTCCTACGAGCAGTACTTC
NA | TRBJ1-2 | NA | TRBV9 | CASSVVPSNYGYTF | TGTGCCAGCAGCGTAGTACCCAGTAACTATGGCTACACCTTC
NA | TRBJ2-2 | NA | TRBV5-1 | CASSPDPGVYTGELFF | TGCGCCAGCAGCCCGGATCCGGGGGTGTACACCGGGGAGCTGTTTTTT
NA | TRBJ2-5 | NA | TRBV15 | CATSSGLQETQYF | TGTGCCACCAGCAGCGGACTCCAAGAGACCCAGTACTTC
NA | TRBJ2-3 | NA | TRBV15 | CATSRNQVGGGDTQYF | TGTGCCACCAGCCGAAATCAGGTCGGGGGAGGAGATACGCAGTATTTT
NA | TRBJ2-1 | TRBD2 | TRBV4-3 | CASSQVGAGDYNEQFF | TGCGCCAGCAGCCAAGTTGGAGCGGGGGACTACAATGAGCAGTTCTTC
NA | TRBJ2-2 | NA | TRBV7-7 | CASSLQGNGELFF | TGTGCTAGCAGCCTTCAGGGAAACGGGGAGCTGTTTTTT
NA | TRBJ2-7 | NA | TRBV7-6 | CASSLRGREQYF | TGTGCCAGCAGCTTACGAGGGCGCGAGCAGTACTTC
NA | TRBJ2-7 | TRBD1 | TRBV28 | CASRERQGEGDEQYF | TGTGCCAGCAGAGAAAGACAGGGAGAAGGCGACGAGCAGTACTTC
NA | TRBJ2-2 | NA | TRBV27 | CASSPGSLNTGELFF | TGTGCCAGCTCCCCGGGTTCCTTGAACACCGGGGAGCTGTTTTTT
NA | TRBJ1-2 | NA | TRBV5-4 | CASSSVGGVYGYTF | TGTGCCAGCAGCTCCGTGGGGGGTGTCTATGGCTACACCTTC
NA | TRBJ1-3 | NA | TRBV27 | CASSLSGGPGNTIYF | TGTGCCAGCAGTTTATCGGGAGGGCCTGGAAACACCATATATTTT
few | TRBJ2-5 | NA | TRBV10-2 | CASGRAQETQYF | TGCGCCAGCGGCCGTGCTCAAGAGACCCAGTACTTC
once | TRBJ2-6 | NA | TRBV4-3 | CASSQDTGGAGANVLTF | TGCGCCAGCAGCCAAGATACTGGCGGCGCTGGGGCCAACGTCCTGACTTTC
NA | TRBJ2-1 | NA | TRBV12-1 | CASSQSTGGRTYNEQFF | TGTGCCAGCAGCCAGTCAACAGGGGGCAGGACCTACAATGAGCAGTTCTTC
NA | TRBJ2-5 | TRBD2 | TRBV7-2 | CASSFPGTSGGRARETQYF | TGTGCCAGCAGCTTCCCGGGGACTAGCGGGGGGCGCGCACGGGAGACCCAGTACTTC
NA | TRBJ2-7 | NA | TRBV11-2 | CASSLVGDIFYEQYF | TGTGCCAGCAGCTTAGTAGGGGACATCTTCTACGAGCAGTACTTC
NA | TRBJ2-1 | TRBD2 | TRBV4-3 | CASSQVLAGTSYNEQFF | TGCGCCAGCAGCCAAGTTCTAGCGGGGACCTCCTACAATGAGCAGTTCTTC
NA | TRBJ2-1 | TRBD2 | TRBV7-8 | CASSLTSGRAYNEQFF | TGTGCCAGCAGCTTAACTAGCGGGAGGGCTTACAATGAGCAGTTCTTC